The 32 T cell receptor beta chains reported below all come from one sample, sequenced in a study of control samples from healthy donors and cancer patients. TCRdb's table, derived via immunoSEQ multiplex PCR, lists solely in-frame clones and lacks some. The table has about 410,000 clones, approximately 92% seen once. What was sequenced was PBMCs. Receptors were obtained from a middle-aged man with head and neck cancer.

This chain connects TRBV6-5 to TRBJ1-6, with 7 nucleotides matching TRBD1. CDR3 length: 15 residues. The ends lost 4 bases at V and 9 bases at J; junction bases unmatched: 9. Germline V CDR1 and CDR2: MNHEY, SVGAGI. The CDR3 sequence is CASSFTGEGSSPLHF. The CDR3 DNA follows: TGTGCCAGCAGTTTTACAGGGGAAGGCAGTTCACCCCTCCACTTT.

Comments on this clone: The same CDR3 is also encoded by other DNA sequences in this sample. This chain connects TRBV19 to TRBJ2-5, with 8 bases identical to TRBD1. Germline V gene data show CDR1 as LNHDA and CDR2 as SQIVND (reference sequence). This CDR3 spans 13 amino acids. Trimming took 2 bases from V and 4 from J; bases not matched to a gene: 0. The CDR3 protein is CASSITGGETQYF. The CDR3 nucleotides are TGTGCCAGTAGTATAACAGGGGGAGAGACCCAGTACTTC.

This chain connects TRBV6-5 to TRBJ2-3; D may be TRBD1 (6 bases). V was clipped by 6 bases and J by 9 bases, with 22 bases between them. The CDR3 spans 15 residues. The V gene's germline CDR1 is MNHEY and CDR2 SVGAGI. CDR3 sequence (DNA): TGTGCCAGCAGCTCCGCCCACGACAGGTTTCCCACGCAGTATTTT. Translation gives CASSSAHDRFPTQYF.

As for this clone: Other DNA sequences in this specimen translate into the identical CDR3. The chain carries TRBV19 and TRBJ1-1; D uncertain. Germline V gene lookup returns CDR1 LNHDA and CDR2 SQIVND (reference sequence). Trimming stripped 5 bases from V and 1 base from J, with 8 bases between. The CDR3 runs 13 residues. The CDR3 DNA follows: TGTGCCAGTAGTGAGGGAAGGAACACTGAAGCTTTCTTT. Translated, it gives CASSEGRNTEAFF.

V usage is TRBV28 and J usage is TRBJ1-6; TRBD1 agrees at 9 bases. Germline assignment: CDR1 MDHEN and CDR2 SYDVKM. CDR3 length: 14 residues. Trimming removed 7 bases from V and 8 bases from J; junction bases left unmatched: 6. CDR3 DNA: TGTGCCAGCATCCTGGGACAGGGATATTCACCCCTCCACTTT. Translating it yields CASILGQGYSPLHF.

This clone was counted once. This chain links TRBV19 with TRBJ2-2, with a possible D match to TRBD2 (5 bases). This CDR3 region has 15 residues. The V gene's germline CDR1 is LNHDA and CDR2 SQIVND (reference sequence). V was cut by 2 bases and J by 6 bases, with 13 bases left in between. CDR3 in amino acids: CASSIRGLSAGELFF. The DNA for the CDR3 is TGTGCCAGTAGTATAAGAGGGTTATCTGCCGGGGAGCTGTTTTTT.

For the CDR3, the DNA is TGTGCCAGCAGTGACCATAAAGTGGAGATGAGCACAGATACGCAGTATTTT. As protein: CASSDHKVEMSTDTQYF. The genes are TRBV25-1 and TRBJ2-3; D is undetermined. Germline V gene lookup returns CDR1 MGHDK and CDR2 SYGVNS. The CDR3 is 17 residues long. The V end was cut by 3 bases, the J end by 0 bases, with 16 bases between.

The rearrangement links TRBV7-6 to TRBJ1-5; 8 nucleotides match TRBD1. The CDR3 is 19 residues long. Looked up from germline, CDR1 is SGHVS and CDR2 is FNYEAQ. V gave up 4 bases and J gave up 5 bases; unmatched junction bases: 19. CDR3 DNA: TGTGCCAGCAGCTCCCCGCAGACAGGGGTTCCACCCCAGGATCAGCCCCAGCATTTT. It encodes CASSSPQTGVPPQDQPQHF.

Here the CDR3 DNA reads TGTGCCATCAGAGACTTAGACAGTTTCCAAGAGACCCAGTACTTC. Residues: CAIRDLDSFQETQYF. This chain joins TRBV10-3 and TRBJ2-5; the D gene is possibly TRBD1 (5 bases). CDR3 length: 15 residues. Germline values: CDR1 ENHRY, CDR2 SYGVKD. V was pared by 6 bases and J by 1 base, with 15 bases between.

V is TRBV4-1 and J is TRBJ2-2; D possibly corresponds to TRBD1 (7 bases). V was clipped by 4 bases and J by 7 bases, with 13 bases between them. The CDR3 contains 14 residues. Germline values: CDR1 MGHRA, CDR2 YSYEKL. In DNA, the CDR3 is TGCGCCAGCAGCCCGACAGGGCGGGACGGGGAGCTGTTTTTT. This codes for CASSPTGRDGELFF.

The rearrangement uses TRBV7-3 and TRBJ2-4, with TRBD2 as a possible D gene (6 bases). The CDR3 has 15 residues. Germline V gene sequence: CDR1 SGHTA, CDR2 FQGTGA. The V and J ends lost 4 bases and 0 bases respectively, with 10 bases between them. The CDR3 nucleotides read TGTGCCAGCAGCTCGGCGGGACTAGCCAAAAACATTCAGTACTTC. It codes for CASSSAGLAKNIQYF.

The chain carries TRBV28 and TRBJ2-5; no clear D gene. The CDR3 runs to 13 residues. Germline V gene sequence: CDR1 MDHEN, CDR2 SYDVKM. Trimming removed 2 bases from V and 3 bases from J, with 7 bases in between. The CDR3 sequence is CASSLDVEETQYF. Here the CDR3 DNA reads TGTGCCAGCAGTTTAGACGTGGAAGAGACCCAGTACTTC.

The chain uses TRBV9 and TRBJ2-5, with 9 positions matching TRBD2. The J segment lost 2 bases and the V segment lost 0 bases, leaving 5 bases of the junction unmatched. This CDR3 has 16 residues. In germline, CDR1 is SGDLS, CDR2 YYNGEE. CDR3 nucleotides: TGTGCCAGCAGCGTAGGGCTAGCGGGGCATCAAGAGACCCAGTACTTC. Translation: CASSVGLAGHQETQYF.

In its sample, this clone was seen a few times. The sample has other DNA sequences that encode this CDR3 too. The genes are TRBV2 and TRBJ2-3; 8 bases line up with TRBD2. The CDR3 totals 12 residues. Losses at the gene ends were 6 bases for V and 5 bases for J; bases not matched to a gene: 1. The germline CDR1 and CDR2 sequences are SNHLY and FYNNEI. CDR3 nucleotide sequence: TGTGCCAGCAGCCTAGCGGGAGATACGCAGTATTTT. Amino acid sequence: CASSLAGDTQYF.

The chain carries TRBV5-6 and TRBJ2-7, with D possibly matching TRBD2 (7 bases). The CDR3 length is 14 residues. Trimming cost V 2 bases and J 1 base, with 10 bases left between them. The germline V gene encodes CDR1 SGHDT and CDR2 YYEEEE. CDR3: CASSFGGLSYEQYF. The CDR3 DNA reads TGTGCCAGCAGCTTCGGGGGGCTTTCCTACGAGCAGTACTTC.

The V call is TRBV28, the J call TRBJ2-3; 12 positions agree with TRBD2. After removal of 10 bases from V and 1 base from J, the junction contained 6 bases not matched to a gene. The CDR3 is 15 residues long. Germline V gene data show CDR1 as MDHEN and CDR2 as SYDVKM. DNA of the CDR3: TGTGCCATCACTAGCGGGGGGCGAGGCACAGATACGCAGTATTTT. It translates to CAITSGGRGTDTQYF. The variable domain in full, completed from reference TRBV28 and TRBJ2-3, reads DVKVTQSSRYLVKRTGEKVFLECVQDMDHENMFWYRQDPGLGLRLIYFSYDVKMKEKGDIPEGYSVSREKKERFSLILESASTNQTSMYLCAITSGGRGTDTQYFGPGTRLTVL.

The V call is TRBV9, the J call TRBJ2-2; weak D call: TRBD1 (5 bases). The CDR3 runs to 16 residues. The germline V gene has CDR1 SGDLS and CDR2 YYNGEE. The ends were cut back, 0 bases at V and 1 base at J, with 10 bases in the middle. CDR3 in DNA: TGTGCCAGCAGCGTAGAGGGGCGTGGGAACACCGGGGAGCTGTTTTTT. The encoded protein is CASSVEGRGNTGELFF.

This clone has more than one count but fewer than ten. The chain combines TRBV7-3 with TRBJ2-1; TRBD2 matches 13 bases. V dropped 0 bases and J dropped 4; count of bases not matched to a gene: 3. In germline, CDR1 is SGHTA, CDR2 FQGTGA. The CDR3 has 17 residues. The CDR3, as DNA: TGTGCCAGCAGCTTAACCCGGACTAGCGGGGGTTACAATGAGCAGTTCTTC. It codes for CASSLTRTSGGYNEQFF.

The chain carries TRBV9 and TRBJ2-3, with D uncertain. The germline CDR1 and CDR2 sequences are SGDLS and YYNGEE. The CDR3 is 16 residues long. Trimming stripped 0 bases from V and 2 bases from J, with 13 bases between. The DNA for the CDR3 is TGTGCCAGCAGCGTAGGAGTTTTGTGGACCACAGATACGCAGTATTTT. Translating it yields CASSVGVLWTTDTQYF.

Here the CDR3 reads CASTPGGHQNTEAFF. The CDR3, as DNA: TGTGCCAGTACCCCCGGGGGCCATCAGAACACTGAAGCTTTCTTT. This rearrangement joins TRBV19 to TRBJ1-1; TRBD1 might be the D (6 bases). The CDR3 consists of 15 residues. The V and J ends lost 7 bases and 1 base respectively, with 16 bases between them. Germline V gene sequence: CDR1 LNHDA, CDR2 SQIVND (reference sequence).

The count of this clone is one. V and J are TRBV29-1 and TRBJ1-2; D ambiguous. The V and J ends lost 3 bases and 3 bases respectively, with 11 bases between them. Germline V gene lookup returns CDR1 SQVTM and CDR2 ANQGSEA. The CDR3 length is 13 residues. This chain's CDR3 is CSVDLELYYGYTF. The CDR3, as DNA: TGCAGCGTTGACTTGGAGCTTTACTATGGCTACACCTTC.

The CDR3 region is CASSLGTSGETQYF. The CDR3 DNA follows: TGCGCCAGCAGCTTGGGGACTTCTGGAGAGACCCAGTACTTC. The rearrangement links TRBV5-1 to TRBJ2-5; D might be TRBD2 (5 bases). V gave up 0 bases and J gave up 4 bases, with 10 bases separating them. This CDR3 comprises 14 residues. In germline, CDR1 is SGHRS, CDR2 YFSETQ.

The rearrangement uses TRBV2 and TRBJ2-1; TRBD2 agrees at 9 bases. CDR3 length: 15 amino acids. Germline lookup yields CDR1 SNHLY and CDR2 FYNNEI. V dropped 5 bases and J dropped 6; count of bases not matched to a gene: 8. CDR3 bases: TGTGCCAGCAGTTCCGGGACTAGCAACAGCAATGAGCAGTTCTTC. This sequence encodes CASSSGTSNSNEQFF.

This chain uses TRBV12-1 with TRBJ2-7; TRBD2, as called in the table, went unchecked against the DNA. TRBV12-1 is a documented pseudogene. The CDR3 sequence is 14 residues long. CDR3 region: CASSFVPSGFSEYF. CDR3 in DNA: TGTGCCAGCAGCTTTGTGCCTAGCGGGTTCTCGGAGTACTTC.

The chain joins TRBV7-3 to TRBJ1-6; TRBD1 is a possible D gene (6 bases). V lost 1 base, J lost 9 bases, and 13 bases lay in between. CDR1 is SGHTA, CDR2 FQGTGA, per germline. The CDR3 is 15 residues long. CDR3 region: CASSLIGGSGSPLHF. DNA of the CDR3: TGTGCCAGCAGCTTAATAGGGGGAAGCGGTTCACCCCTCCACTTT.

The CDR3 DNA reads as TGTGCCAGCAGCCCGACCTTGTCCGGGGAGCTGTTTTTT. It encodes CASSPTLSGELFF. The chain is built from TRBV11-3 and TRBJ2-2; D gene ambiguous. Germline V gives CDR1 SGHNT, CDR2 YENEEA. There are 13 residues in the CDR3. The ends were cut back, 5 bases at V and 6 bases at J, with 10 bases in the middle.

The chain is built from TRBV30 and TRBJ1-1; D is unclear. Trimming took 1 base from V and 1 from J, leaving 10 bases between them. CDR3 length: 14 amino acids. Germline CDR1 is GTSNPN and CDR2 is SVGIG (reference sequence). The CDR3 protein is CAWSDGPGNTEAFF. CDR3 sequence (DNA): TGTGCCTGGAGTGACGGACCGGGGAACACTGAAGCTTTCTTT.

Details on this clone: Other nucleotide sequences from this sample produce the same CDR3. CDR3 DNA: TGCGCCAGCAGCTTGGGAGGTAGTAAGAACACTGAAGCTTTCTTT. The encoded protein is CASSLGGSKNTEAFF. The gene calls are TRBV5-1 and TRBJ1-1; D unclear. Germline V gene sequence: CDR1 SGHRS, CDR2 YFSETQ. The CDR3 is made up of 15 amino acids. Trimming shortened V by 0 bases and J by 1 base, and 10 bases separated the two germline ends.

The sample holds one count of this clone. V gene TRBV3-1 (or the pseudogene TRBV3-2) combines with J gene TRBJ2-7; D is possibly TRBD2 (5 bases). Germline V gene data show CDR1 as LGHDT and CDR2 as YNNKEL (reference sequence). The CDR3 is 16 residues long. Trimming took off 3 bases at V and 0 bases at J, with 15 bases between the two ends. The CDR3 nucleotides are TGTGCCAGCAGCCACCCTCCGGGAACCGACTCCTACGAGCAGTACTTC. Amino acids: CASSHPPGTDSYEQYF.

The rearrangement joins TRBV2 to TRBJ2-1; 9 bases match TRBD2. Germline lookup yields CDR1 SNHLY and CDR2 FYNNEI. Trimming at V came to 5 bases and at J to 7 bases, leaving 12 bases not matched to a gene. The CDR3 extends over 16 amino acids. The CDR3 sequence is CASSRLRAGGGNEQFF. Here the CDR3 DNA reads TGTGCCAGCAGTCGACTGAGGGCGGGAGGGGGAAATGAGCAGTTCTTC.

CDR3 in DNA: TGTGCCAGCAGCTTGGGGGGGGGAGAGACCCAGTACTTC. Residues: CASSLGGGETQYF. The rearrangement links TRBV5-4 to TRBJ2-5, with 7 bases matching TRBD2. Germline V gene data show CDR1 as SGHNT and CDR2 as YYREEE (reference sequence). The CDR3 is 13 amino acids. With V trimmed by 0 bases and J by 4 bases, 0 bases remained unmatched.

This clone was seen a few times. J is TRBJ1-4 and V is TRBV4-3; TRBD1 aligns across 7 bases. V lost 2 bases to trimming and J lost 6 bases; unmatched junction nucleotides: 3. There are 14 residues in the CDR3. Germline values: CDR1 LGHNA, CDR2 YSLEER. The CDR3 reads CASSQPGTDEKLFF. The DNA for the CDR3 is TGCGCCAGCAGCCAACCCGGGACAGATGAAAAACTGTTTTTT.